This TCR beta chain came from a study of cytomegalovirus exposure and HLA in healthy donors. The primer mix had 60 Vbeta and 13 Jbeta primers. Some clones are missing from TCRdb's copy, which holds only in-frame ones; the method was immunoSEQ multiplex PCR. The table shows more than 100,000 clones, with 76% occurring only once. As concerns this clone: Its antigen is still unknown.

Germline assignment: CDR1 MGHDK and CDR2 SYGVNS. The CDR3 sequence is 15 residues long. After removal of 4 bases from V and 2 bases from J, the junction contained 5 bases not matched to a gene. Broader study findings: Associated with HLA alleles at 0.05 false discovery rate in a later analysis were around 15,000 TCR beta sequences. Later analysis demonstrated an association between a missense DCLRE1C variant and TCR beta V- and J-gene trimming. Evidence from a later analysis indicated that most CMV-associated TCR beta chains looked HLA-restricted. The CMV antigen specificity of a few CMV-associated chains was confirmed through in vitro analysis.

Sequencing input: PBMCs. This clonotype was sampled from a woman aged 18-29 years in good health and CMV-seropositive. The rearrangement joins TRBV25-1 to TRBJ2-7; 10 bases match TRBD1. CDR3 DNA: TGTGCCAGCAGTGGAGAGGACAGGGGGGCCTACGAGCAGTACTTC. It encodes CASSGEDRGAYEQYF.